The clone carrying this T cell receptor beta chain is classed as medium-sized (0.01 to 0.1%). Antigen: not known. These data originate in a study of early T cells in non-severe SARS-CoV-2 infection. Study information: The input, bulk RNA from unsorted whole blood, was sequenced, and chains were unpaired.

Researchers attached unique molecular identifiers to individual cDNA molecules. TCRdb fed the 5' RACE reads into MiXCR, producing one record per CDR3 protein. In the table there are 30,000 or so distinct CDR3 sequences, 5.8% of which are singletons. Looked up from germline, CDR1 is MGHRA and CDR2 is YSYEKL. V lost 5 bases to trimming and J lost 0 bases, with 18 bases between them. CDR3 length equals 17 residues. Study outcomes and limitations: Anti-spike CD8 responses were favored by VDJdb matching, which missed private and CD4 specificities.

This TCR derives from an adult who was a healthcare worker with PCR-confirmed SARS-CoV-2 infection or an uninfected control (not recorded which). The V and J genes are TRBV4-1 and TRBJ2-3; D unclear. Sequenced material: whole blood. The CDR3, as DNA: TGCGCCAGCAGCTACAGACCCGGAGTTGCTAGCACAGATACGCAGTATTTT. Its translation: CASSYRPGVASTDTQYF.